The clone carrying this TCR beta chain was seen more than once but under ten times. No antigen is known for it. The sample is drawn from a study of blood T cells in healthy people across ages. The ends were cut back, 4 bases at V and 3 bases at J, with 20 bases in the middle. This CDR3 is 16 amino acids long. CDR1 SGHRS and CDR2 YFSETQ come from the germline V gene. Study findings and constraints: Roughly linearly, TCR beta diversity per million T cells fell as age increased. Higher diversity, along with more naive CD4+ cells, distinguished long-lived donors from aged donors.

A second 7 to 11 cycle PCR used barcoded and J-beta primers. From the 5' RACE reads, TCRdb called clonotypes with MiXCR, one entry per CDR3 protein. The sample shows about 1.5 million distinct CDR3 sequences, about 43% of them seen only once. The sequencing sample was made of blood. The receptor was isolated from a woman younger than 30 in good health. J is TRBJ2-7 and V is TRBV5-1; D possibly corresponds to TRBD1 (5 bases). The CDR3 here is CASSLQDPGRGYEQYF. The DNA for the CDR3 is TGCGCCAGCAGCCTACAGGATCCTGGTAGGGGCTACGAGCAGTACTTC. Full variable domain (missing parts from reference TRBV5-1 and TRBJ2-7): KAGVTQTPRYLIKTRGQQVTLSCSPISGHRSVSWYQQTPGQGLQFLFEYFSETQRNKGNFPGRFSGRQFSNSRSEMNVSTLELGDSALYLCASSLQDPGRGYEQYFGPGTRLTVT.